This T cell receptor (beta chain) was documented in a study of blood T cell repertoires in COVID-19. CDR3 length: 16 amino acids. The V gene's germline CDR1 is KGHDR and CDR2 SFDVKD. V lost 0 bases, J lost 4 bases, and 11 bases lay in between. In the original analysis: Using reference gene primer amplification, nucleated cell counts were estimated. Sequencing used immunoSEQ multiplex PCR; TCRdb keeps in-frame clones, though not all of them. V and J calls and clone size are those listed in that table; D and trimming were worked out from the DNA. The sample lists some 250,000 clones; approximately 87% were seen once. This clone turned up a few times.

This TCR was recovered from a woman aged 25 to 45 with COVID-19, enrolled during active disease. This rearrangement joins TRBV24-1 to TRBJ2-2; perhaps TRBD1 as D (6 bases). Material: peripheral blood. The CDR3 DNA follows: TGTGCCACCAGTGATTTGGTGGGGGCCGGCACCGGGGAGCTGTTTTTT. It is translated as CATSDLVGAGTGELFF.